These 2 T cell receptor beta chains were sequenced from one sample in a study of T-cell reconstitution after alpha-beta-depleted transplantation in children. The TCRbeta library was prepared with unique molecular identifiers. TCRdb independently ran MiXCR on the PCR reads; one entry per CDR3 protein. The data hold 500,000 to 750,000 distinct CDR3 sequences, with 25% to 30% observed a single time. The sample was PBMCs, taken before TCRalphabeta/CD19-depleted stem cell transplant. The receptors stem from a boy in the first two years of life with Wiskott-Aldrich syndrome, due to receive a stem cell transplant.

The CDR3 coding sequence is TGCGCCAGCAGCTTGGAGGCGGGAGGAGGCACAGATACGCAGTATTTT. It is translated as CASSLEAGGGTDTQYF. V gene TRBV5-1 combines with J gene TRBJ2-3; 8 bases fit TRBD2. CDR3 length: 16 residues. Germline assignment: CDR1 SGHRS and CDR2 YFSETQ. V dropped 0 bases and J dropped 1; count of bases not matched to a gene: 4.

This clonotype was observed a handful of times. This sequence joins TRBV7-8 and TRBJ2-1; 9 bases align to TRBD1. Germline lookup yields CDR1 SGHVS and CDR2 FQNEAQ. The V segment lost 5 bases and the J segment 4 bases; nucleotides outside the gene matches: 9. There are 16 residues in the CDR3. DNA of the CDR3: TGTGCCAGCAGCCCCACGATAGGGACAGGGTACAATGAGCAGTTCTTC. Amino acid sequence: CASSPTIGTGYNEQFF.